The clone carrying this T cell receptor beta chain was counted many times. Its antigen is as yet unknown. The data were taken from a study of metastatic and nonmetastatic thyroid tumors. The wider study: Repertoire data that came from the blood and tumor or nodule tissue of malignant and benign thyroid patients were compared.

Ahead of thyroid surgery, no patient had received treatment of any kind. TCRdb re-called clones via MiXCR from the PCR reads. The repertoire holds over 20,000 clones, with roughly an eighth as singletons. Study-wide findings and caveats: The reported finding was significantly higher TCR beta diversity in malignant thyroid tumors relative to benign nodules, in blood and tumor.

CDR1 and CDR2 (germline): KGHSH, LQKENI. The V and J ends lost 4 bases and 7 bases respectively, with 10 bases between them. This CDR3 has 12 amino acids. The receptor was derived from a male donor with papillary thyroid cancer or a benign thyroid nodule (not recorded which). Some clones in this sample may be carry-over from other donors' samples. This chain uses TRBV18 with TRBJ1-2, with D possibly being TRBD1 (6 bases). The source material was blood. For the CDR3, the DNA is TGTGCCAGCTCACTGACCAGGGGTGGCTACACCTTC. Its translation is CASSLTRGGYTF.